This T cell receptor beta chain appears in the sequencing data of a study of beta chain features in type 1 diabetes. CDR3 length equals 19 residues. Germline loops: CDR1 SGHTA, CDR2 FQGNSA. The V gene end was trimmed by 3 bases and the J gene end by 7 bases; junction bases not matched to a gene: 21. All of the isolated RNA was reverse transcribed, so expressed TCRB transcripts were sequenced. Generated by immunoSEQ multiplex PCR, the TCRdb table keeps only in-frame clones and is missing some. There are 85,000 to 110,000 clones in the sample; under 30% occur only once, and approximately 0.5% lies in the top ten. The authors sorted CD4+ naive, central memory, regulatory and stem cell-like memory cells via CD45RO/CCR7/CD25/CD127/CD95/CD27. About this clone itself: Its target is not known.

Study-level points and caveats: Among patients with Type 1 diabetes, TCRB CDR3s were moderately but significantly shorter in every one of the four CD4+ subsets. Still unanswered here is whether HLA type influences TCRB rearrangement.

The sequencing input was central memory CD4+ T cells from blood. The chain is built from TRBV7-2 and TRBJ2-7; TRBD2 agrees at 10 bases. The sequence was obtained from a woman between 18 and 30 years old with type 1 diabetes. This CDR3 reads CASSFRSSGGGGIFYEQYF. The DNA for the CDR3 is TGTGCCAGCAGCTTTCGGTCTAGCGGGGGTGGGGGCATCTTTTATGAGCAGTACTTC.